One sample yielded the 16 T cell receptor beta chains listed below, sequenced in a study of response to subunit inactivated influenza vaccine. TCRdb re-derived calls from the RT-PCR reads in MiXCR, one entry per CDR3 protein. The table includes 600,000 to 850,000 distinct CDR3 sequences, 14% detected once. This specimen consisted of PBMCs from blood, obtained around 14 days before vaccination. These receptors all stem from a man in his fifties or sixties who received an inactivated influenza vaccine.

This clonotype has ten or more counts. J is TRBJ2-1 and V is TRBV7-3; 7 bases are a match to TRBD2. V lost 1 base to trimming and J lost 9 bases; unmatched junction nucleotides: 12. This CDR3 spans 16 amino acids. Per germline, CDR1 SGHTA and CDR2 FQGTGA. CDR3 amino acids: CASSLIGGRALSEQFF. In DNA, the CDR3 is TGTGCCAGCAGCTTAATAGGAGGGAGGGCCCTCTCTGAGCAGTTCTTC.

This clonotype was counted at least ten times. The chain has TRBV20-1 and TRBJ2-7; D unresolved. V dropped 3 bases and J dropped 5 bases, with 8 bases sitting between them. The germline V gene encodes CDR1 DFQATT and CDR2 SNEGSKA (reference sequence). This CDR3 contains 11 residues. The CDR3 nucleotides read TGCAGTGCTAGGGGTCTCGACGAGCAGTACTTC. Translated, it gives CSARGLDEQYF.

This clonotype was seen a few times. This chain uses TRBV20-1 with TRBJ2-5; D unresolved. The germline V gene has CDR1 DFQATT and CDR2 SNEGSKA (reference sequence). The CDR3 totals 13 residues. The V end was cut by 1 base, the J end by 5 bases, with 11 bases between. CDR3 sequence (DNA): TGCAGTGCTAGAGGCCGGCCTAGGGAGACCCAGTACTTC. Its translation: CSARGRPRETQYF.

Notes on this clonotype: Its ends do not fully match the called genes, so a read error is possible. The chain has TRBV7-7 and TRBJ2-2; weak D call: TRBD1 (6 bases). The CDR3 is made up of 15 amino acids. Germline CDR1 SSHAT, CDR2 FNYEAQ (reference sequence). The CDR3 here is CASSRGQPNTGELFF. The CDR3 nucleotides are TGTGCTAGCAGCCGCGGACAGCCGAACACCGGGGAGCTGTTTTTT. Combining the CDR3 with reference TRBV7-7 and TRBJ2-2 gives the whole variable domain GAGVSQSPRYKVTKRGQDVTLRCDPISSHATLYWYQQALGQGPEFLTYFNYEAQPDKSGLPSDRFSAERPEGSISTLTIQRTEQRDSAMYRCASSRGQPNTGELFFGEGSRLTVL.

This clonotype came up many times. V gene TRBV21-1 combines with J gene TRBJ1-4; TRBD1, the table's D call, was not compared with the DNA. TRBV21-1 is annotated as a pseudogene. The CDR3 contains 16 residues. CDR3 coding DNA: TGTGCCAGCAGCAAAGGGAGGAAAGGGGTTGATGAAAAACTGTTTTTT. Its translation is CASSKGRKGVDEKLFF.

CDR3 region: CASSQEVPSAVADTQYF. The CDR3 nucleotides read TGCGCCAGCAGCCAAGAGGTCCCTAGCGCAGTTGCGGATACGCAGTATTTT. The genes are TRBV4-3 and TRBJ2-3; a possible D gene is TRBD2 (6 bases). Trimming shortened V by 0 bases and J by 6 bases, and 19 bases separated the two germline ends. Germline V lookup: CDR1 LGHNA, CDR2 YSLEER. The CDR3 sequence is 17 residues long.

The chain combines TRBV11-1 with TRBJ1-6; TRBD1 aligns across 7 bases. Germline V lookup: CDR1 SGHAT, CDR2 FQDESV (reference sequence). This CDR3 has 13 residues. Losses at the gene ends were 6 bases for V and 10 bases for J; bases not matched to a gene: 6. The CDR3: CASRTTGESPLHF. The CDR3 DNA reads TGTGCCAGCAGAACAACAGGGGAATCACCCCTCCACTTT.

V usage is TRBV12-3 or TRBV12-4 and J usage is TRBJ2-5; 9 bases line up with TRBD1. The V gene end was trimmed by 3 bases and the J gene end by 5 bases; junction bases not matched to a gene: 4. This CDR3 is built from 14 residues. The CDR3: CASSFGQGMETQYF. The CDR3 DNA reads as TGTGCCAGCAGTTTTGGACAGGGGATGGAGACCCAGTACTTC.

J is TRBJ2-4 and V is TRBV20-1, with 10 bases matching TRBD2. V dropped 4 bases and J dropped 1; count of bases not matched to a gene: 10. The CDR3 spans 17 residues. Germline assignment: CDR1 DFQATT and CDR2 SNEGSKA (reference sequence). CDR3 sequence reads: CSAISLAGGAAKNIQYF. CDR3 DNA: TGCAGTGCTATCTCGTTAGCGGGAGGCGCGGCCAAAAACATTCAGTACTTC.

This clonotype was detected ten times or more. The chain combines TRBV7-9 with TRBJ1-1; D ambiguous. Trimming cost V 3 bases and J 5 bases, with 13 bases left between them. The CDR3 is made up of 14 amino acids. Germline values: CDR1 SEHNR, CDR2 FQNEAQ (reference sequence). The CDR3 here is CASSLSQIRTEAFF. The CDR3 DNA reads as TGTGCCAGCAGCTTGTCCCAAATAAGGACTGAAGCTTTCTTT.

The V and J genes are TRBV25-1 and TRBJ2-1, with a possible D match to TRBD2 (6 bases). The CDR3 extends over 13 amino acids. The germline V gene encodes CDR1 MGHDK and CDR2 SYGVNS. V lost 7 bases to trimming and J lost 8 bases, with 15 bases between them. Written as DNA, the CDR3 is TGTGCCAGCATGGGGAGGTCTTACCATGAGCAGTTCTTC. It encodes CASMGRSYHEQFF.

The rearrangement joins TRBV20-1 to TRBJ2-5, with 8 bases lining up with TRBD2. CDR1 is DFQATT, CDR2 SNEGSKA, per germline (reference sequence). V was pared by 6 bases and J by 7 bases, with 4 bases of the junction left unmatched. The CDR3 loop spans 11 amino acids. The CDR3 nucleotides are TGCAGTGCGGTTCGGGAGGGGACCCAGTACTTC. Translating it yields CSAVREGTQYF.

V gene TRBV12-3 or TRBV12-4 combines with J gene TRBJ2-7; no definite D call. V gave up 5 bases and J gave up 0 bases, with 23 bases separating them. The CDR3 runs 18 residues. The DNA of the CDR3 is TGTGCCAGCAGTACCCCGGTAAAGGGCCCTAGAAGCTCCTACGAGCAGTACTTC. It translates to CASSTPVKGPRSSYEQYF.

CDR3: CASNRDRRTEAFF. CDR3 coding DNA: TGTGCCAGCAACCGGGACAGGAGGACTGAAGCTTTCTTT. The chain joins TRBV12-3 or TRBV12-4 to TRBJ1-1; 8 bases match TRBD1. CDR3 length: 13 amino acids. J lost 5 bases, V lost 7 bases, and 6 bases had no gene match.

The sample holds many counts of this clonotype. The chain joins TRBV15 to TRBJ2-1, with TRBD1 matching over 7 bases. From germline, CDR1 is LNHNV and CDR2 YYDKDF (reference sequence). After removal of 6 bases from V and 3 bases from J, the junction contained 8 bases not matched to a gene. This CDR3 is built from 15 residues. The CDR3 here is CATRTDRVLYNEQFF. The CDR3 nucleotides are TGTGCCACCAGGACTGACAGGGTACTCTACAATGAGCAGTTCTTC.

This clonotype was seen only a few times. The rearrangement joins TRBV4-1 to TRBJ1-1; a weak D match, TRBD1 (5 bases). The CDR3 length is 16 residues. V dropped 0 bases and J dropped 0 bases, with 11 bases sitting between them. Germline V lookup: CDR1 MGHRA, CDR2 YSYEKL. The CDR3 protein is CASSQESRTLNTEAFF. The CDR3, as DNA: TGCGCCAGCAGCCAAGAGTCAAGGACACTGAACACTGAAGCTTTCTTT.